Listed below are T cell receptor beta chains from one sample, sequenced in a study of T cell repertoires in cytomegalovirus infection. These TCRs are of unknown antigen specificity. TCRdb processed the reads anew with MiXCR; each CDR3 protein has one entry. The sample contains approximately 500,000 distinct CDR3 sequences, 30% to 35% of which appear only once. Sequencing was performed on cultured PBMCs, taken from culture after CMV antigen stimulation. Source of these receptors: a human donor in good health (CMV status not recorded). Some clones in this sample may be carry-over from other donors' samples. CDR3s include the opening cysteine and the closing phenylalanine or tryptophan. Fields, in order: D gene, V gene, clone size, J gene, CDR3 protein, CDR3 DNA. D genes are given only for firm matches. Clone size appears in some rows only: once, few, many, or a class for an expanded clone.

D gene: TRBD2; V gene: TRBV7-3; clone size: few; J gene: TRBJ2-1; CDR3 protein: CASSVGLADNEQFF; CDR3 DNA: TGTGCCAGCAGCGTGGGACTAGCGGACAATGAGCAGTTCTTC
D gene: TRBD1; V gene: TRBV5-1; clone size: -; J gene: TRBJ1-6; CDR3 protein: CASSLNSLGDSGDSPLHF; CDR3 DNA: TGCGCCAGCAGCTTGAACAGTTTAGGGGACAGTGGGGATTCACCCCTCCACTTT
D gene: -; V gene: TRBV12-3/TRBV12-4; clone size: -; J gene: TRBJ1-4; CDR3 protein: CASSFPGAKLFF; CDR3 DNA: TGTGCCAGCAGTTTTCCTGGCGCTAAACTGTTTTTT
D gene: -; V gene: TRBV11-3; clone size: many; J gene: TRBJ2-1; CDR3 protein: CASSLGASGTYNEQFF; CDR3 DNA: TGTGCCAGCAGCTTAGGGGCCAGCGGTACTTACAATGAGCAGTTCTTC
D gene: TRBD1; V gene: TRBV7-2; clone size: -; J gene: TRBJ1-4; CDR3 protein: CASSRGQARGEKLFF; CDR3 DNA: TGTGCCAGCAGCCGGGGACAGGCCCGGGGTGAAAAACTGTTTTTT
D gene: -; V gene: TRBV28; clone size: -; J gene: TRBJ1-5; CDR3 protein: CASTTEDRIKPQHF; CDR3 DNA: TGTGCCAGCACCACAGAAGACAGGATAAAGCCCCAGCATTTT
D gene: -; V gene: TRBV10-3; clone size: -; J gene: TRBJ1-1; CDR3 protein: CAIKKGAGNTEAFF; CDR3 DNA: TGTGCCATCAAAAAAGGGGCGGGGAACACTGAAGCTTTCTTT
D gene: TRBD2; V gene: TRBV7-9; clone size: few; J gene: TRBJ2-5; CDR3 protein: CASSFSGRLETQYF; CDR3 DNA: TGTGCCAGCAGCTTCAGCGGGAGATTAGAGACCCAGTACTTC
D gene: -; V gene: TRBV27; clone size: once; J gene: TRBJ2-5; CDR3 protein: CASSKTGNQETQYF; CDR3 DNA: TGTGCCAGCTCAAAAACCGGCAACCAAGAGACCCAGTACTTC
D gene: -; V gene: TRBV19; clone size: few; J gene: TRBJ1-1; CDR3 protein: CASSILWGENTEAFF; CDR3 DNA: TGTGCCAGTAGTATTCTGTGGGGCGAGAACACTGAAGCTTTCTTT
D gene: TRBD2; V gene: TRBV20-1; clone size: -; J gene: TRBJ2-3; CDR3 protein: CSAGRASGSTNTQYF; CDR3 DNA: TGCAGTGCTGGCCGGGCTAGCGGTTCCACAAATACGCAGTATTTT
D gene: -; V gene: TRBV19; clone size: -; J gene: TRBJ2-5; CDR3 protein: CASSIRGGSEETQYF; CDR3 DNA: TGTGCCAGTAGTATAAGGGGGGGGTCGGAAGAGACCCAGTACTTC
D gene: TRBD1; V gene: TRBV6-2/TRBV6-3; clone size: -; J gene: TRBJ1-1; CDR3 protein: CASSYNTGVGTEAFF; CDR3 DNA: TGTGCCAGCAGTTATAATACAGGGGTGGGGACTGAAGCTTTCTTT
D gene: TRBD1; V gene: TRBV19; clone size: few; J gene: TRBJ2-1; CDR3 protein: CASSMYTGGAWNEQFF; CDR3 DNA: TGTGCCAGTAGTATGTATACAGGGGGCGCTTGGAATGAGCAGTTCTTC
D gene: -; V gene: TRBV28; clone size: -; J gene: TRBJ1-1; CDR3 protein: CASSFNPDSEAFF; CDR3 DNA: TGTGCCAGCAGTTTCAATCCCGACTCTGAAGCTTTCTTT
D gene: -; V gene: TRBV6-1; clone size: few; J gene: TRBJ2-3; CDR3 protein: CASSHTRGSTQYF; CDR3 DNA: TGTGCCAGCAGCCATACAAGGGGATCAACGCAGTATTTT
D gene: TRBD1; V gene: TRBV7-2; clone size: -; J gene: TRBJ1-2; CDR3 protein: CASSLVGTAPGYTF; CDR3 DNA: TGTGCCAGCAGCTTAGTAGGGACAGCTCCTGGCTACACCTTC
D gene: TRBD1; V gene: TRBV28; clone size: once; J gene: TRBJ1-5; CDR3 protein: CASSTTGTLLGGNQPQHF; CDR3 DNA: TGTGCCAGCAGCACGACAGGGACCTTATTAGGGGGCAATCAGCCCCAGCATTTT
D gene: -; V gene: TRBV7-2; clone size: -; J gene: TRBJ2-1; CDR3 protein: CASSLFRAPGQFF; CDR3 DNA: TGTGCCAGCAGCTTATTCAGGGCTCCCGGGCAGTTCTTC
D gene: TRBD2; V gene: TRBV20-1; clone size: -; J gene: TRBJ2-5; CDR3 protein: CSATASGSGWTQYF; CDR3 DNA: TGCAGTGCGACAGCTAGCGGGAGCGGCTGGACCCAGTACTTC
D gene: TRBD2; V gene: TRBV7-2; clone size: few; J gene: TRBJ2-5; CDR3 protein: CASSLAPSGTQYF; CDR3 DNA: TGTGCCAGCAGCTTAGCGCCTAGCGGGACACAATACTTC
D gene: -; V gene: TRBV20-1; clone size: -; J gene: TRBJ2-1; CDR3 protein: CSAQGLSSYNEQFF; CDR3 DNA: TGCAGTGCTCAGGGTCTTAGCTCCTACAATGAGCAGTTCTTC
D gene: TRBD1; V gene: TRBV28; clone size: -; J gene: TRBJ1-1; CDR3 protein: CASSPQGINTEAFF; CDR3 DNA: TGTGCCAGCAGTCCACAGGGGATTAACACTGAAGCTTTCTTT
D gene: -; V gene: TRBV18; clone size: -; J gene: TRBJ1-1; CDR3 protein: CASSPRGPDTEAFF; CDR3 DNA: TGTGCCAGCTCACCCCGGGGACCGGACACTGAAGCTTTCTTT
D gene: -; V gene: TRBV11-2; clone size: many; J gene: TRBJ2-1; CDR3 protein: CASSLLDRTYNEQFF; CDR3 DNA: TGTGCCAGCAGCTTACTCGACAGAACCTACAATGAGCAGTTCTTC
D gene: -; V gene: TRBV28; clone size: -; J gene: TRBJ1-5; CDR3 protein: CASSGGGYSNQPQHF; CDR3 DNA: TGTGCCAGCAGTGGGGGGGGTTATAGCAATCAGCCCCAGCATTTT
D gene: -; V gene: TRBV29-1; clone size: -; J gene: TRBJ2-7; CDR3 protein: CSVQGVAGRYEQYF; CDR3 DNA: TGCAGCGTCCAGGGGGTAGCGGGACGATACGAGCAGTACTTC
D gene: -; V gene: TRBV20-1; clone size: -; J gene: TRBJ1-1; CDR3 protein: CSVKSHTNTEAFF; CDR3 DNA: TGCAGTGTCAAGTCACACACGAACACTGAAGCTTTCTTT
D gene: -; V gene: TRBV5-1; clone size: -; J gene: TRBJ2-1; CDR3 protein: CASSLGAGTLDYNEQFF; CDR3 DNA: TGCGCCAGCAGCTTGGGGGCCGGGACTCTGGACTACAATGAGCAGTTCTTC
D gene: -; V gene: TRBV7-2; clone size: -; J gene: TRBJ1-5; CDR3 protein: CASSPDSVRDQPQHF; CDR3 DNA: TGTGCCAGCAGCCCGGACAGCGTTAGGGATCAGCCCCAGCATTTT
D gene: TRBD2; V gene: TRBV7-8; clone size: few; J gene: TRBJ2-2; CDR3 protein: CASSSKTSGVYTGELFF; CDR3 DNA: TGTGCCAGCAGCTCAAAGACTAGCGGAGTCTACACCGGGGAGCTGTTTTTT
D gene: -; V gene: TRBV18; clone size: few; J gene: TRBJ2-3; CDR3 protein: CASSMVGGPSTDTQYF; CDR3 DNA: TGTGCCAGCTCAATGGTAGGCGGACCGAGCACAGATACGCAGTATTTT
D gene: -; V gene: TRBV28; clone size: few; J gene: TRBJ2-7; CDR3 protein: CASSHSEAQSYEQYF; CDR3 DNA: TGTGCCAGCAGCCACTCCGAGGCTCAATCCTACGAGCAGTACTTC
D gene: TRBD1; V gene: TRBV15; clone size: many; J gene: TRBJ2-1; CDR3 protein: CATSRGQGGHRSNEQFF; CDR3 DNA: TGTGCCACCAGCAGAGGACAGGGCGGCCACCGAAGCAATGAGCAGTTCTTC
D gene: TRBD2; V gene: TRBV7-8; clone size: -; J gene: TRBJ2-4; CDR3 protein: CASSQRLAGGPPLSKNIQYF; CDR3 DNA: TGTGCCAGCAGCCAACGACTAGCGGGAGGGCCTCCCCTTTCCAAAAACATTCAGTACTTC
D gene: -; V gene: TRBV12-3/TRBV12-4; clone size: -; J gene: TRBJ1-2; CDR3 protein: CASSSGSSYGYTF; CDR3 DNA: TGTGCCAGCAGTTCGGGAAGCAGCTATGGCTACACCTTC
D gene: -; V gene: TRBV4-1; clone size: once; J gene: TRBJ2-1; CDR3 protein: CASRSPGRSSYNEQFF; CDR3 DNA: TGCGCCAGCAGATCTCCGGGCCGGTCCTCCTACAATGAGCAGTTCTTC
D gene: -; V gene: TRBV19; clone size: -; J gene: TRBJ2-4; CDR3 protein: CASSTDSSGKNIQYF; CDR3 DNA: TGTGCCAGTAGTACCGACAGCTCGGGCAAAAACATTCAGTACTTC
D gene: TRBD2; V gene: TRBV15; clone size: many; J gene: TRBJ2-1; CDR3 protein: CATSRWTSGIKYEQFF; CDR3 DNA: TGTGCCACCAGCAGATGGACTAGCGGGATAAAGTATGAGCAGTTCTTC
D gene: TRBD2; V gene: TRBV10-3; clone size: -; J gene: TRBJ2-1; CDR3 protein: CAISEADTSGIRHEQFF; CDR3 DNA: TGTGCCATCAGTGAGGCTGATACTAGCGGGATTCGCCATGAGCAGTTCTTC
D gene: TRBD2; V gene: TRBV7-9; clone size: many; J gene: TRBJ2-3; CDR3 protein: CASSLEVGLAGDTQYF; CDR3 DNA: TGTGCCAGCAGCTTAGAAGTTGGACTAGCGGGAGATACGCAGTATTTT
D gene: -; V gene: TRBV11-2; clone size: many; J gene: TRBJ1-6; CDR3 protein: CASSRDGHNSPLHF; CDR3 DNA: TGTGCCAGCAGCCGGGACGGGCATAATTCACCCCTCCACTTT
D gene: TRBD2; V gene: TRBV24-1; clone size: few; J gene: TRBJ2-3; CDR3 protein: CATSGIAGVGDTQYF; CDR3 DNA: TGTGCCACCAGTGGGATAGCGGGAGTAGGTGATACGCAGTATTTT
D gene: -; V gene: TRBV30; clone size: -; J gene: TRBJ2-1; CDR3 protein: CAWSPELGGYNEQFF; CDR3 DNA: TGTGCCTGGAGCCCGGAGTTGGGAGGCTACAATGAGCAGTTCTTC
D gene: TRBD2; V gene: TRBV7-2; clone size: few; J gene: TRBJ2-2; CDR3 protein: CASSLGFGRGDTGELFF; CDR3 DNA: TGTGCCAGCAGCTTAGGGTTCGGGAGGGGGGACACCGGGGAGCTGTTTTTT
D gene: -; V gene: TRBV6-2/TRBV6-3; clone size: -; J gene: TRBJ2-1; CDR3 protein: CASTLVWANEQFF; CDR3 DNA: TGTGCCAGCACCCTGGTGTGGGCAAATGAGCAGTTCTTC
D gene: -; V gene: TRBV19; clone size: few; J gene: TRBJ1-2; CDR3 protein: CASSIVEKKGYTF; CDR3 DNA: TGTGCCAGTAGTATAGTGGAGAAGAAGGGCTACACCTTC
D gene: TRBD1; V gene: TRBV7-2; clone size: -; J gene: TRBJ1-4; CDR3 protein: CASSELAGGGAEKLFF; CDR3 DNA: TGTGCCAGCAGCGAATTGGCAGGGGGCGGGGCTGAAAAACTGTTTTTT
D gene: -; V gene: TRBV7-2; clone size: few; J gene: TRBJ2-5; CDR3 protein: CASSLDGSPETQYF; CDR3 DNA: TGTGCCAGCAGCTTAGATGGCAGCCCAGAGACCCAGTACTTC
D gene: TRBD2; V gene: TRBV20-1; clone size: -; J gene: TRBJ2-7; CDR3 protein: CSARGGLAGPPHSYEQYF; CDR3 DNA: TGCAGTGCTAGAGGGGGACTAGCGGGGCCCCCCCACTCCTACGAGCAGTACTTC
D gene: TRBD1; V gene: TRBV5-5; clone size: -; J gene: TRBJ2-4; CDR3 protein: CASSLPGQGDIQYF; CDR3 DNA: TGTGCCAGCAGCTTGCCGGGACAGGGGGACATTCAGTACTTC
D gene: -; V gene: TRBV4-3; clone size: few; J gene: TRBJ2-7; CDR3 protein: CASSQVAALGEQYF; CDR3 DNA: TGCGCCAGCAGCCAAGTAGCGGCACTTGGAGAGCAGTACTTC
D gene: -; V gene: TRBV7-2; clone size: -; J gene: TRBJ2-7; CDR3 protein: CASSRFSYEQYF; CDR3 DNA: TGTGCCAGCAGTCGATTCTCCTACGAGCAGTACTTC
D gene: TRBD2; V gene: TRBV20-1; clone size: few; J gene: TRBJ2-7; CDR3 protein: CSALVGLAGEYEQYF; CDR3 DNA: TGCAGTGCTCTCGTGGGTCTAGCGGGAGAATACGAGCAGTACTTC
D gene: TRBD2; V gene: TRBV7-2; clone size: -; J gene: TRBJ2-1; CDR3 protein: CASSLAIGTSGRNEQFF; CDR3 DNA: TGTGCCAGCAGCTTAGCTATCGGGACTAGCGGGAGAAATGAGCAGTTCTTC
D gene: -; V gene: TRBV7-3; clone size: -; J gene: TRBJ2-7; CDR3 protein: CASSLNGLVAHEQYF; CDR3 DNA: TGTGCCAGCAGCTTAAACGGTTTGGTTGCCCACGAGCAGTACTTC
D gene: -; V gene: TRBV27; clone size: -; J gene: TRBJ2-5; CDR3 protein: CASSLSPLETQYF; CDR3 DNA: TGTGCCAGCAGTTTATCCCCTTTGGAGACCCAGTACTTC
D gene: -; V gene: TRBV7-9; clone size: few; J gene: TRBJ2-1; CDR3 protein: CASSLTDNEQFF; CDR3 DNA: TGTGCCAGCAGCTTGACAGACAATGAGCAGTTCTTC
D gene: TRBD1; V gene: TRBV19; clone size: -; J gene: TRBJ2-5; CDR3 protein: CASREPGQGGETQYF; CDR3 DNA: TGTGCCAGTAGAGAACCAGGACAGGGGGGCGAGACCCAGTACTTC
D gene: TRBD2; V gene: TRBV7-2; clone size: many; J gene: TRBJ2-2; CDR3 protein: CASSLGGSATGELFF; CDR3 DNA: TGTGCCAGCAGCTTAGGCGGGAGTGCCACCGGGGAGCTGTTTTTT